This TCR beta chain was sequenced in a study of technical replicates of blood from a few donors. The CDR3 loop spans 17 amino acids. Germline V gene lookup returns CDR1 SGHRS and CDR2 YFSETQ. V shed 2 bases and J shed 6 bases, with 18 bases lying between them. The repertoire was sequenced with immunoSEQ multiplex PCR; TCRdb's copy has only in-frame clones and lacks some. Of just under 60,000 clones listed, about 95% are singletons. This clone was detected only once. The J gene is TRBJ1-6, the V gene TRBV5-1; D is perhaps TRBD1 (6 bases). The sequence derives from a human donor in good health. Some clones in this sample may be carry-over from other donors' samples. The sample taken for sequencing was PBMCs. CDR3 sequence: CASSFYGTSMGNSPLHF. The CDR3 nucleotides read TGCGCCAGCAGCTTCTACGGGACATCTATGGGTAATTCACCCCTCCACTTT.